This is a list of T cell receptor beta chains from one sample in a study of PD-L1 blockade in urothelial cancer. Some clones are missing from TCRdb's copy, which holds only in-frame ones; the method was immunoSEQ multiplex PCR. The sample consists of about 79,000 clones, approximately 86% of them appearing once. Source: PBMCs, taken around atezolizumab (anti-PD-L1) treatment. Receptors were obtained from a man aged 60 to 69 with urothelial cancer. Each CDR3 is given with its conserved first and last residue. The D gene is left open where the match is weak. The size field is filled for only some rows; it gives once, few, many or a size class.

j_call clone_size d_call v_call cdr3_aa cdr3_nt
TRBJ2-5 NA NA TRBV7-7 CASSRNTGFQETQYF TGTGCTAGCAGCCGGAACACAGGGTTCCAAGAGACCCAGTACTTC
TRBJ2-3 NA TRBD2 TRBV7-8 CASSSAPGLAVSTDTQYF TGTGCCAGCAGCTCCGCCCCCGGACTAGCGGTTAGCACAGATACGCAGTATTTT
TRBJ2-7 once NA TRBV5-5 CASRIGGTPYEQYF TGTGCCAGCAGGATAGGGGGTACGCCCTACGAGCAGTACTTC
TRBJ1-5 NA TRBD1 TRBV19 CATTGGALYQPQHF TGTGCCACGACAGGGGGCGCGTTATATCAGCCCCAGCATTTT
TRBJ2-7 NA TRBD1 TRBV9 CASSLRQGSYEQYF TGTGCCAGCAGCTTAAGACAGGGGAGTTACGAGCAGTACTTC
TRBJ1-1 once TRBD1 TRBV18 CASSWDRLNTEAFF TGTGCCAGCTCGTGGGACAGACTGAACACTGAAGCTTTCTTT
TRBJ2-1 NA TRBD2 TRBV6-5 CASSSTSGGHNEQFF TGTGCCAGCAGTTCCACTAGCGGCGGACACAATGAGCAGTTCTTC
TRBJ2-7 NA TRBD1 TRBV6-1 CASSEGPRTGGYEQYF TGTGCCAGCAGTGAAGGACCTCGGACAGGGGGCTACGAGCAGTACTTC
TRBJ1-2 NA NA TRBV18 CASTGTSHYGYTF TGTGCCAGCACAGGGACCTCTCACTATGGCTACACCTTC
TRBJ1-5 NA TRBD1 TRBV6-5 CASSWDSSNQPQHF TGTGCCAGCAGTTGGGACAGTAGCAATCAGCCCCAGCATTTT